This TCR beta chain appears in the sequencing data of a study of shared clonotypes between healthy human individuals. Trimming took 11 bases from V and 6 from J; bases not matched to a gene: 7. Germline V lookup: CDR1 ENHRY, CDR2 SYGVKD. The CDR3 loop spans 11 amino acids. Several immunoSEQ plates received, in even portions, the genomic DNA of each subset. Under the authors' procedure: As immunoSEQ supplied junction-only sequences (without quality scores), filtering differed. Profiled with immunoSEQ multiplex PCR; TCRdb holds only in-frame clones, not every one. V and J calls and clone size are those listed in that table; D and trimming were worked out from the DNA. The sample lists 2 million to 2.5 million clones, approximately 95% occurring once. General observations from the study: Large depth notwithstanding, sorted-subset sequencing proved incomplete by rarefaction. Sampling was confined to blood; repertoires within tissues likely differ.

Of note for this clone: Its specificity is unknown.

What was sequenced was naive CD4+ T cells sorted from blood. Indicated subset: CD45RA+ positively selected. The chain combines TRBV10-3 with TRBJ2-7; 7 bases agree with TRBD1. The TCR was taken from a man younger than 30 in good health. CDR3 sequence (DNA): TGTGCCGTAAGTTGGACAGGCGAGCAGTACTTC. It codes for CAVSWTGEQYF.